This TCR beta chain was captured by sequencing in a study of T-cell memory formation after mild COVID-19. Findings and limits, study-wide: There was no confirmation that second-wave clones peaking on day 37 were SARS-CoV-2 specific.

CDR3 length equals 14 residues. Trimming cost V 3 bases and J 0 bases, with 9 bases left between them. TCRdb processed the 5' RACE reads anew with MiXCR; each CDR3 protein has one entry. The sample consists of hundreds of thousands of distinct CDR3 sequences, 20% to 25% of them appearing once. This clonotype was seen repeatedly, ten times or more. Antigen: not known. The sequencing sample was made of PBMCs or a T cell subset sorted from them (not recorded which). The TCR originated in an adult woman who had mild COVID-19 (a few samples of this study predate the infection). Cell type and time point are not known. The chain links TRBV12-3 or TRBV12-4 to TRBJ2-7; D may be TRBD1 (6 bases). The CDR3 nucleotides are TGTGCCAGCAGTTTTCGGGACACCTCCTACGAGCAGTACTTC. This codes for CASSFRDTSYEQYF.